The source of this T cell receptor (beta chain) is a study of memory CD4+ T cells and cytomegalovirus serostatus. TCRdb's copy holds only in-frame clones and misses some; the assay was immunoSEQ multiplex PCR. The table has tens of thousands of clones, 82% seen once; the top ten hold roughly 0.5%. This clone was detected a few times. The sort gate was single viable CD3+CD4+CD8-CD45RO+ cells for memory CD4+ T cells. The specimen was memory CD4+ T cells from blood. The receptor's source is an adult in good health and CMV-seronegative. Some clones in this sample may be carry-over from other donors' samples.

The CDR3 DNA follows: TGTGCCAGCAGCCCCGGAAGCCTAGCGGGAGGTAACGAGCAGTACTTC. Translating gives CASSPGSLAGGNEQYF. V usage is TRBV11-3 and J usage is TRBJ2-7; 11 bases are shared with TRBD2. The germline V gene has CDR1 SGHNT and CDR2 YENEEA. CDR3 length: 16 amino acids. Unmatched junction bases numbered 11, after V lost 5 bases and J lost 5 bases.